Listed below are T cell receptor beta chains from one sample, sequenced in a study of OX40 agonist ivuxolimab in advanced cancers. Here immunoSEQ multiplex PCR was the method, and the copy in TCRdb shows in-frame clones only, minus some. The profile shows tens of thousands of clones, about 88% of them singletons. The sequenced sample was CD4+ or CD8+ T cells sorted from blood, obtained in a trial of the OX40 agonist ivuxolimab. These receptors all come from an adult with an advanced solid tumor such as melanoma, head and neck, liver or kidney cancer. Each CDR3 is given with its conserved first and last residue. D genes are given only for firm matches. Some rows have no size entry. The others give once, few or many, or a class for an expanded clone.

CDR3aa: CASSPGTGVRTDTQYF; CDR3nt: TGTGCCAGCAGCCCTGGGACAGGGGTTCGGACAGATACGCAGTATTTT; abundance: NA; d_gene: TRBD1; v_gene: TRBV5-8; j_gene: TRBJ2-3
CDR3aa: CASSATGQPYEQYF; CDR3nt: TGTGCCAGCAGTGCCACGGGACAGCCCTACGAGCAGTACTTC; abundance: NA; d_gene: TRBD1; v_gene: TRBV28; j_gene: TRBJ2-7
CDR3aa: CASRYRGGNTGELFF; CDR3nt: TGCGCCAGCAGATATCGGGGGGGGAACACCGGGGAGCTGTTTTTT; abundance: NA; d_gene: TRBD2; v_gene: TRBV4-1; j_gene: TRBJ2-2
CDR3aa: CASSLVGQGEKLFF; CDR3nt: TGCGCCAGCAGCTTGGTGGGACAGGGCGAAAAACTGTTTTTT; abundance: NA; d_gene: TRBD1; v_gene: TRBV5-1; j_gene: TRBJ1-4
CDR3aa: CASSQDTSGANTGELFF; CDR3nt: TGCGCCAGCAGCCAAGATACTAGCGGAGCGAACACCGGGGAGCTGTTTTTT; abundance: few; d_gene: TRBD2; v_gene: TRBV4-1; j_gene: TRBJ2-2
CDR3aa: CASSLIRDRVNTEAFF; CDR3nt: TGCGCCAGCAGCTTGATCCGCGACAGGGTAAACACTGAAGCTTTCTTT; abundance: NA; d_gene: TRBD1; v_gene: TRBV5-1; j_gene: TRBJ1-1
CDR3aa: CASSEGVMWTEAFF; CDR3nt: TGCGCCAGCAGTGAAGGGGTGATGTGGACTGAAGCTTTCTTT; abundance: NA; d_gene: NA; v_gene: TRBV10-2; j_gene: TRBJ1-1
CDR3aa: CASSRGLAEETQYF; CDR3nt: TGTGCCAGCAGCCGAGGCCTAGCGGAAGAGACCCAGTACTTC; abundance: few; d_gene: TRBD2; v_gene: TRBV7-9; j_gene: TRBJ2-5
CDR3aa: CASSMDRARPEAFF; CDR3nt: TGTGCCAGTAGCATGGACAGGGCTAGGCCTGAAGCTTTCTTT; abundance: few; d_gene: TRBD1; v_gene: TRBV19; j_gene: TRBJ1-1
CDR3aa: CASSLVGGGVTEAFF; CDR3nt: TGTGCCAGCAGCTTGGTTGGAGGGGGCGTCACTGAAGCTTTCTTT; abundance: NA; d_gene: TRBD1; v_gene: TRBV5-6; j_gene: TRBJ1-1
CDR3aa: CASSGGSGQSYNEQFF; CDR3nt: TGTGCCAGCAGCGGAGGGAGCGGACAGTCCTACAATGAGCAGTTCTTC; abundance: NA; d_gene: NA; v_gene: TRBV7-9; j_gene: TRBJ2-1
CDR3aa: CASRPGQGRSYEQYF; CDR3nt: TGTGCCAGCAGACCCGGACAGGGGCGGTCCTACGAGCAGTACTTC; abundance: NA; d_gene: TRBD1; v_gene: TRBV11-2; j_gene: TRBJ2-7
CDR3aa: CASSPNRNSGNTIYF; CDR3nt: TGTGCCAGCTCACCAAACCGTAACTCTGGAAACACCATATATTTT; abundance: NA; d_gene: NA; v_gene: TRBV18; j_gene: TRBJ1-3
CDR3aa: CASSHGDYNEQFF; CDR3nt: TGTGCCAGCTCACACGGGGACTACAATGAGCAGTTCTTC; abundance: once; d_gene: NA; v_gene: TRBV18; j_gene: TRBJ2-1
CDR3aa: CASSTQTGVYYGYTF; CDR3nt: TGCGCCAGCAGCACACAGACAGGGGTATACTATGGCTACACCTTC; abundance: NA; d_gene: TRBD1; v_gene: TRBV5-1; j_gene: TRBJ1-2
CDR3aa: CASNPFSGNTIYF; CDR3nt: TGTGCCAGCAATCCGTTCTCTGGAAACACCATATATTTT; abundance: NA; d_gene: NA; v_gene: TRBV2; j_gene: TRBJ1-3
CDR3aa: CASSHRTVNTEAFF; CDR3nt: TGTGCCAGCAGTCATCGGACAGTGAACACTGAAGCTTTCTTT; abundance: NA; d_gene: NA; v_gene: TRBV6-6; j_gene: TRBJ1-1
CDR3aa: CASSQAGGPSGTQYF; CDR3nt: TGCGCCAGCAGCCAAGCCGGGGGGCCCTCGGGTACGCAGTATTTT; abundance: NA; d_gene: NA; v_gene: TRBV4-1; j_gene: TRBJ2-3
CDR3aa: CASSLAPAGAGETQYF; CDR3nt: TGTGCCAGCAGCTTGGCGCCAGCGGGAGCAGGAGAGACCCAGTACTTC; abundance: NA; d_gene: TRBD2; v_gene: TRBV5-4; j_gene: TRBJ2-5
CDR3aa: CASSFGPNTGELFF; CDR3nt: TGTGCCAGCAGCTTTGGGCCAAACACCGGGGAGCTGTTTTTT; abundance: NA; d_gene: NA; v_gene: TRBV5-4; j_gene: TRBJ2-2
CDR3aa: CSAERENNEQFF; CDR3nt: TGCAGCGCCGAGCGGGAGAACAATGAGCAGTTCTTC; abundance: NA; d_gene: TRBD2; v_gene: TRBV29-1; j_gene: TRBJ2-1
CDR3aa: CASSRALAKNIQYF; CDR3nt: TGTGCCAGCAGCCGAGCCCTAGCCAAAAACATTCAGTACTTC; abundance: NA; d_gene: NA; v_gene: TRBV11-2; j_gene: TRBJ2-4
CDR3aa: CASRHRDLGADTQYF; CDR3nt: TGTGCCAGCAGGCATCGGGATTTGGGGGCAGATACGCAGTATTTT; abundance: NA; d_gene: NA; v_gene: TRBV6-1; j_gene: TRBJ2-3
CDR3aa: CASSPLGGTEQYF; CDR3nt: TGTGCCAGCTCACCATTAGGAGGAACGGAGCAGTACTTC; abundance: NA; d_gene: NA; v_gene: TRBV18; j_gene: TRBJ2-7
CDR3aa: CATQNGRMVGANVLTF; CDR3nt: TGTGCCACCCAAAACGGACGCATGGTAGGGGCCAACGTCCTGACTTTC; abundance: NA; d_gene: NA; v_gene: TRBV15; j_gene: TRBJ2-6
CDR3aa: CASSPRLAGEKDTQYF; CDR3nt: TGTGCCAGCAGTCCCCGACTAGCGGGAGAGAAAGATACGCAGTATTTT; abundance: NA; d_gene: TRBD2; v_gene: TRBV6-6; j_gene: TRBJ2-3
CDR3aa: CASAMTSGSKSNEQFF; CDR3nt: TGTGCCAGCGCAATGACTAGCGGGAGCAAGTCCAATGAGCAGTTCTTC; abundance: NA; d_gene: TRBD2; v_gene: TRBV4-2; j_gene: TRBJ2-1
CDR3aa: CSVAPGQGGNQPQHF; CDR3nt: TGCAGCGTAGCCCCGGGACAGGGGGGGAATCAGCCCCAGCATTTT; abundance: NA; d_gene: TRBD1; v_gene: TRBV29-1; j_gene: TRBJ1-5
CDR3aa: CASSLYSGSTDTQYF; CDR3nt: TGCGCCAGCAGCCTGTATAGCGGTAGCACAGATACGCAGTATTTT; abundance: few; d_gene: NA; v_gene: TRBV4-1; j_gene: TRBJ2-3
CDR3aa: CASSWKGRGSNQPQHF; CDR3nt: TGTGCCAGTAGTTGGAAGGGGAGGGGTAGCAATCAGCCCCAGCATTTT; abundance: NA; d_gene: NA; v_gene: TRBV19; j_gene: TRBJ1-5
CDR3aa: CASSIAPGKGQPQHF; CDR3nt: TGTGCCAGTAGTATAGCCCCCGGTAAGGGTCAGCCCCAGCATTTT; abundance: few; d_gene: NA; v_gene: TRBV19; j_gene: TRBJ1-5
CDR3aa: CASRAGPGYGYTF; CDR3nt: TGTGCCAGCAGGGCAGGACCGGGCTATGGCTACACCTTC; abundance: NA; d_gene: NA; v_gene: TRBV28; j_gene: TRBJ1-2
CDR3aa: CASSRLRFSTDTQYF; CDR3nt: TGTGCCAGCAGCCGACTTAGATTCAGCACAGATACGCAGTATTTT; abundance: NA; d_gene: NA; v_gene: TRBV7-2; j_gene: TRBJ2-3
CDR3aa: CASSRRVTNEKLFF; CDR3nt: TGTGCCAGCAGCCGCAGGGTGACTAATGAAAAACTGTTTTTT; abundance: NA; d_gene: NA; v_gene: TRBV14; j_gene: TRBJ1-4
CDR3aa: CASSIPPPTNYGYTF; CDR3nt: TGTGCCAGTAGTATCCCGCCGCCTACTAACTATGGCTACACCTTC; abundance: few; d_gene: NA; v_gene: TRBV19; j_gene: TRBJ1-2
CDR3aa: CASSFTGTKNNEQFF; CDR3nt: TGTGCCAGCAGCTTCACCGGGACTAAAAACAATGAGCAGTTCTTC; abundance: NA; d_gene: TRBD2; v_gene: TRBV5-4; j_gene: TRBJ2-1
CDR3aa: CASSIDLRGIVEAFF; CDR3nt: TGTGCCAGTAGTATAGATCTGAGGGGGATTGTTGAAGCTTTCTTT; abundance: NA; d_gene: NA; v_gene: TRBV19; j_gene: TRBJ1-1
CDR3aa: CASSSYRGNDYGYTF; CDR3nt: TGTGCCAGCAGCTCCTACAGGGGGAATGACTATGGCTACACCTTC; abundance: few; d_gene: TRBD1; v_gene: TRBV7-9; j_gene: TRBJ1-2
CDR3aa: CASSPPGQPNTEAFF; CDR3nt: TGTGCTAGCAGCCCTCCTGGACAGCCGAACACTGAAGCTTTCTTT; abundance: NA; d_gene: NA; v_gene: TRBV7-7; j_gene: TRBJ1-1
CDR3aa: CSADRVNEQFF; CDR3nt: TGCAGCGCGGACAGGGTTAATGAGCAGTTCTTC; abundance: NA; d_gene: TRBD1; v_gene: TRBV29-1; j_gene: TRBJ2-1
CDR3aa: CASSQVGRRVTGELFF; CDR3nt: TGCGCCAGCAGCCAAGTAGGAAGGCGAGTCACCGGGGAGCTGTTTTTT; abundance: NA; d_gene: NA; v_gene: TRBV4-1; j_gene: TRBJ2-2
CDR3aa: CASSDPHPQGWYQETQYF; CDR3nt: TGTGCCAGCAGTGATCCCCATCCGCAGGGGTGGTACCAAGAGACCCAGTACTTC; abundance: NA; d_gene: NA; v_gene: TRBV6-4; j_gene: TRBJ2-5
CDR3aa: CASSLGAGEKETQYF; CDR3nt: TGTGCCAGCAGCTTAGGGGCGGGGGAGAAAGAGACCCAGTACTTC; abundance: NA; d_gene: TRBD2; v_gene: TRBV11-3; j_gene: TRBJ2-5
CDR3aa: CASSQDLILNEQFF; CDR3nt: TGTGCCAGCAGCCAAGATTTAATCCTGAATGAGCAGTTCTTC; abundance: NA; d_gene: NA; v_gene: TRBV14; j_gene: TRBJ2-1
CDR3aa: CASSLGYGYTF; CDR3nt: TGTGCCAGCAGCTTGGGCTATGGCTACACCTTC; abundance: few; d_gene: NA; v_gene: TRBV5-4; j_gene: TRBJ1-2
CDR3aa: CASSVGALGQETQYF; CDR3nt: TGTGCCAGCAGCGTAGGGGCGCTCGGGCAAGAGACCCAGTACTTC; abundance: few; d_gene: NA; v_gene: TRBV9; j_gene: TRBJ2-5
CDR3aa: CSAGSGASEKTQYF; CDR3nt: TGCAGCGCGGGGTCTGGCGCCTCGGAGAAGACCCAGTACTTC; abundance: NA; d_gene: NA; v_gene: TRBV29-1; j_gene: TRBJ2-5
CDR3aa: CASSIRLLAGGEQYF; CDR3nt: TGTGCCAGCAGCATTCGGTTGCTAGCGGGGGGTGAGCAGTACTTC; abundance: NA; d_gene: TRBD2; v_gene: TRBV13; j_gene: TRBJ2-5
CDR3aa: CASSREGGSGIPNQPQHF; CDR3nt: TGTGCCAGCAGCCGAGAGGGGGGATCAGGGATACCGAATCAGCCCCAGCATTTT; abundance: NA; d_gene: NA; v_gene: TRBV5-8; j_gene: TRBJ1-5
CDR3aa: CASSHPRAPQFF; CDR3nt: TGTGCCAGCAGCCATCCTCGAGCGCCCCAGTTCTTC; abundance: NA; d_gene: NA; v_gene: TRBV14; j_gene: TRBJ2-1
CDR3aa: CASSQASSTDTQYF; CDR3nt: TGCGCCAGCAGCCAAGCGTCTAGCACAGATACGCAGTATTTT; abundance: once; d_gene: NA; v_gene: TRBV4-1; j_gene: TRBJ2-3
CDR3aa: CASSLAVAGGGEEQFF; CDR3nt: TGTGCCAGCAGCTTAGCGGTAGCGGGAGGAGGAGAAGAGCAGTTCTTC; abundance: NA; d_gene: TRBD2; v_gene: TRBV7-9; j_gene: TRBJ2-1
CDR3aa: CASSPRGTSGIDTQYF; CDR3nt: TGTGCCAGCAGCCCTAGAGGGACTAGCGGGATTGATACGCAGTATTTT; abundance: NA; d_gene: TRBD2; v_gene: TRBV7-9; j_gene: TRBJ2-3
CDR3aa: CASSYPGAYGYTF; CDR3nt: TGTGCCAGCAGTTACCCGGGTGCCTATGGCTACACCTTC; abundance: NA; d_gene: NA; v_gene: TRBV6-5; j_gene: TRBJ1-2
CDR3aa: CASSFPASWGGEQYF; CDR3nt: TGTGCCAGCAGTTTTCCGGCGAGCTGGGGAGGCGAGCAGTACTTC; abundance: NA; d_gene: NA; v_gene: TRBV28; j_gene: TRBJ2-7
CDR3aa: CASSHRDSNSPLHF; CDR3nt: TGCGCCAGCAGCCACCGGGACAGTAATTCACCCCTCCACTTT; abundance: few; d_gene: TRBD1; v_gene: TRBV5-1; j_gene: TRBJ1-6
CDR3aa: CASSMTSGYYNEQFF; CDR3nt: TGTGCCAGCAGCATGACTAGCGGGTACTACAATGAGCAGTTCTTC; abundance: NA; d_gene: TRBD2; v_gene: TRBV7-9; j_gene: TRBJ2-1
CDR3aa: CSVSRRGEQFF; CDR3nt: TGCAGTGTAAGCCGACGCGGAGAGCAGTTCTTC; abundance: NA; d_gene: NA; v_gene: TRBV20-1; j_gene: TRBJ2-1
CDR3aa: CASSGGLAGGPSETQYF; CDR3nt: TGCGCCAGCAGCGGGGGACTAGCGGGAGGGCCGAGCGAGACCCAGTACTTC; abundance: NA; d_gene: TRBD2; v_gene: TRBV5-1; j_gene: TRBJ2-5